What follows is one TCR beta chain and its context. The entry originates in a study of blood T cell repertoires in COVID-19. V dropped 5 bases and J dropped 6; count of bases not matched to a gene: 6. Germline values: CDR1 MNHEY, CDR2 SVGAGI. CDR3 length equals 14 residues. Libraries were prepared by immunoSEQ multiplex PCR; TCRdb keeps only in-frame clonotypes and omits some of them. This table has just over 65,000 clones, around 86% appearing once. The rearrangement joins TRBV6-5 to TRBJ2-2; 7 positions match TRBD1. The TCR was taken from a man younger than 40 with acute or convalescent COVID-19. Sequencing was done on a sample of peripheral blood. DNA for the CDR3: TGTGCCAGCAGTATTGACAGGGTGCCCGGGGAGCTGTTTTTT. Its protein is CASSIDRVPGELFF.